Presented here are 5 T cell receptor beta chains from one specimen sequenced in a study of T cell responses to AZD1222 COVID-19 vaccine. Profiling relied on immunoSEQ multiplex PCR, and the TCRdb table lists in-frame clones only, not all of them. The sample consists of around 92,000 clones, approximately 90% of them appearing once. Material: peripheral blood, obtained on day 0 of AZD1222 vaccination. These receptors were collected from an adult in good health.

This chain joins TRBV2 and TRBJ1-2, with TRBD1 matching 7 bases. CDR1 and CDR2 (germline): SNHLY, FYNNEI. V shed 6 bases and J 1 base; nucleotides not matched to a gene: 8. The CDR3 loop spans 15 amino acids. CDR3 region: CASRSRRQGNYGYTF. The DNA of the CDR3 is TGTGCCAGCAGGTCAAGGAGACAGGGTAACTATGGCTACACCTTC.

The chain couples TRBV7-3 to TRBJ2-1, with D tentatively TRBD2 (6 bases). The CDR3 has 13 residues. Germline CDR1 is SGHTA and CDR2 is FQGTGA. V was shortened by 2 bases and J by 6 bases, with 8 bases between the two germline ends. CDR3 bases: TGTGCCAGCAGCTTAGGGGGAGGCAATGAGCAGTTCTTC. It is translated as CASSLGGGNEQFF.

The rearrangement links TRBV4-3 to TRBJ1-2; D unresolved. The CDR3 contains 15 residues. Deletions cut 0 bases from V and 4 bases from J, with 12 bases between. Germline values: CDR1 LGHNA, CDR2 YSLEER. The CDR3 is CASSQDIEKVYGYTF. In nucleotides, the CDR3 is TGCGCCAGCAGCCAAGATATAGAGAAGGTCTATGGCTACACCTTC.

The DNA of the CDR3 is TGTGCCAGCAGTTACGGGGATCAGCCCCAGCATTTT. It encodes CASSYGDQPQHF. The chain uses TRBV6-6 and TRBJ1-5; D is uncertain. This CDR3 contains 12 residues. Germline V gives CDR1 MNHNY, CDR2 SVGAGI (reference sequence). The V end was cut by 2 bases, the J end by 5 bases, with 4 bases between.

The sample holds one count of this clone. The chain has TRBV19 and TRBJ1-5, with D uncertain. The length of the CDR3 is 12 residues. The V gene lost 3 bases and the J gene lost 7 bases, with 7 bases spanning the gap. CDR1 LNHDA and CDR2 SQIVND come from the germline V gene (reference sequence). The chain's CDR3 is CASSIGIQPQHF. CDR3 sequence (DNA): TGTGCCAGTAGTATCGGCATCCAGCCCCAGCATTTT. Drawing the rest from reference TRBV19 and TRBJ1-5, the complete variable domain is DGGITQSPKYLFRKEGQNVTLSCEQNLNHDAMYWYRQDPGQGLRLIYYSQIVNDFQKGDIAEGYSVSREKKESFPLTVTSAQKNPTAFYLCASSIGIQPQHFGDGTRLSIL.